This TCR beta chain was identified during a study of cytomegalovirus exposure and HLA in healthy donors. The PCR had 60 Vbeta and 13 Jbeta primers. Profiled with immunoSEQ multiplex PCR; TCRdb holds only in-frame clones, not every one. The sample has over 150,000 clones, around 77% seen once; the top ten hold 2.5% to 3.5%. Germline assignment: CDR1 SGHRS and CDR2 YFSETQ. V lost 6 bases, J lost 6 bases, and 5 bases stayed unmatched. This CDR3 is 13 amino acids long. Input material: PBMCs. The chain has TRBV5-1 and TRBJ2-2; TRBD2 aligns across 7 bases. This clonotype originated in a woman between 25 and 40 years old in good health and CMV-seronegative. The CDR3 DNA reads TGCGCCAGCACGGAGGCGGGGGCCGGGGAGCTGTTTTTT. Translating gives CASTEAGAGELFF.